This is a list of T cell receptor beta chains from one sample in a study of OX40 agonist ivuxolimab in advanced cancers. The table came from immunoSEQ multiplex PCR; TCRdb's copy has only in-frame clones and leaves some out. This table has approximately 40,000 clones, approximately 82% appearing once. Material: CD4+ or CD8+ T cells sorted from blood, obtained in a trial of the OX40 agonist ivuxolimab. The origin of the receptors is an adult with an advanced solid tumor such as melanoma, head and neck, liver or kidney cancer. Each CDR3 is given with its conserved first and last residue. A D gene is named only where the DNA matches it firmly. A clone size is listed for some rows: how often the clone was seen (once, few, many), or a class if it is expanded.

size: NA
V: TRBV6-5
D: TRBD1
J: TRBJ2-5
CDR3: CASRPDRDGTQYF
DNA: TGTGCCAGCAGGCCCGACAGGGACGGGACCCAGTACTTC

size: NA
V: TRBV30
D: NA
J: TRBJ1-2
CDR3: CAWNRQALYGYTF
DNA: TGTGCCTGGAATCGACAGGCCCTCTATGGCTACACCTTC

size: few
V: TRBV5-1
D: TRBD2
J: TRBJ2-1
CDR3: CASSLVLAGVNNEQFF
DNA: TGCGCCAGCAGCTTGGTCCTAGCGGGAGTAAACAATGAGCAGTTCTTC

size: NA
V: TRBV27
D: NA
J: TRBJ2-7
CDR3: CASSVQGFSYEQYF
DNA: TGTGCCAGCAGTGTCCAGGGATTCTCCTACGAGCAGTACTTC

size: NA
V: TRBV27
D: TRBD1
J: TRBJ2-7
CDR3: CASSLRQGRSYEQYF
DNA: TGTGCCAGCAGCCTTCGACAGGGGCGTTCCTACGAGCAGTACTTC

size: NA
V: TRBV4-3
D: TRBD1
J: TRBJ1-2
CDR3: CASSQDLATGFYGYTF
DNA: TGCGCCAGCAGCCAAGATCTTGCGACAGGGTTCTATGGCTACACCTTC

size: NA
V: TRBV15
D: NA
J: TRBJ2-1
CDR3: CATTPPGSFSYNEQFF
DNA: TGTGCCACCACCCCCCCAGGGTCCTTCTCCTACAATGAGCAGTTCTTC

size: NA
V: TRBV5-1
D: NA
J: TRBJ2-7
CDR3: CASSSEPVRGYEQYF
DNA: TGCGCCAGCAGCTCTGAACCGGTCCGGGGGTACGAGCAGTACTTC

size: NA
V: TRBV15
D: TRBD1
J: TRBJ1-5
CDR3: CATSPPGQGSQPQHF
DNA: TGTGCCACCAGCCCACCGGGACAGGGGAGTCAGCCCCAGCATTTT

size: NA
V: TRBV30
D: NA
J: TRBJ2-5
CDR3: CAWSTLTVVQETQYF
DNA: TGTGCCTGGAGTACCCTGACAGTAGTCCAAGAGACCCAGTACTTC

size: NA
V: TRBV2
D: NA
J: TRBJ2-1
CDR3: CASSGGSRGNEQFF
DNA: TGTGCCAGCAGCGGCGGGAGTAGGGGGAATGAGCAGTTCTTC

size: NA
V: TRBV9
D: NA
J: TRBJ1-3
CDR3: CASSVEGGYSGNTIYF
DNA: TGTGCCAGCAGCGTAGAGGGGGGCTACTCTGGAAACACCATATATTTT

size: NA
V: TRBV5-1
D: TRBD2
J: TRBJ2-1
CDR3: CASSSASGSMDEQFF
DNA: TGCGCCAGCAGCTCCGCTAGCGGGAGTATGGATGAGCAGTTCTTC

size: NA
V: TRBV6-6
D: TRBD1
J: TRBJ1-1
CDR3: CASSNTDRGGFTEAFF
DNA: TGTGCCAGCAGCAACACGGACAGGGGCGGCTTCACTGAAGCTTTCTTT

size: NA
V: TRBV19
D: TRBD1
J: TRBJ1-1
CDR3: CASSIGTGGNTEAFF
DNA: TGTGCCAGTAGTATAGGGACAGGGGGCAACACTGAAGCTTTCTTT

size: NA
V: TRBV30
D: TRBD1
J: TRBJ2-7
CDR3: CAGADWDRGYEQYF
DNA: TGTGCCGGGGCAGATTGGGACAGGGGGTACGAGCAGTACTTC

size: few
V: TRBV30
D: TRBD2
J: TRBJ2-1
CDR3: CAWEREGYNEQFF
DNA: TGTGCCTGGGAGCGGGAGGGCTACAATGAGCAGTTCTTC

size: NA
V: TRBV7-9
D: TRBD2
J: TRBJ2-2
CDR3: CASSFYRATSGRTTGELFF
DNA: TGTGCCAGCAGCTTTTACAGGGCGACTAGCGGGAGGACCACCGGGGAGCTGTTTTTT

size: NA
V: TRBV5-4
D: NA
J: TRBJ2-3
CDR3: CASSLSGTSTDTQYF
DNA: TGTGCCAGCAGCTTGTCCGGGACTAGCACAGATACGCAGTATTTT

size: NA
V: TRBV19
D: NA
J: TRBJ2-7
CDR3: CASSTAVGEISSYEQYF
DNA: TGTGCCAGTAGTACGGCGGTAGGGGAGATCAGCTCCTACGAGCAGTACTTC

size: NA
V: TRBV5-6
D: NA
J: TRBJ2-1
CDR3: CASSLAGSYNEQFF
DNA: TGTGCCAGCAGCTTGGCCGGCTCCTACAATGAGCAGTTCTTC

size: NA
V: TRBV25-1
D: NA
J: TRBJ2-7
CDR3: CASSGGNRAYEQYF
DNA: TGTGCCAGCAGTGGGGGTAACAGGGCCTACGAGCAGTACTTC

size: NA
V: TRBV10-1
D: NA
J: TRBJ1-3
CDR3: CASSESSAGNTIYF
DNA: TGCGCCAGCAGTGAGTCGAGCGCTGGAAACACCATATATTTT

size: NA
V: TRBV10-3
D: NA
J: TRBJ1-2
CDR3: CAISESGLENYGYTF
DNA: TGTGCCATCAGTGAGTCAGGACTGGAGAACTATGGCTACACCTTC

size: NA
V: TRBV7-9
D: NA
J: TRBJ2-1
CDR3: CAETDSSSYNEQFF
DNA: TGTGCCGAGACCGACTCCTCCTCCTACAATGAGCAGTTCTTC

size: few
V: TRBV6-6
D: NA
J: TRBJ2-7
CDR3: CASSYGDLRGWDEQYF
DNA: TGTGCCAGCAGTTACGGTGATTTGAGGGGATGGGACGAGCAGTACTTC

size: NA
V: TRBV19
D: NA
J: TRBJ1-1
CDR3: CASGLRYAEAFF
DNA: TGTGCCAGCGGATTACGATATGCTGAAGCTTTCTTT

size: NA
V: TRBV6-4
D: TRBD1
J: TRBJ1-2
CDR3: CASSPTGDYGYTF
DNA: TGTGCCAGCAGTCCAACAGGGGATTACGGCTACACCTTC

size: NA
V: TRBV4-1
D: NA
J: TRBJ1-2
CDR3: CASSQVRGINYGYTF
DNA: TGCGCCAGCAGCCAAGTAAGGGGGATTAACTATGGCTACACCTTC

size: few
V: TRBV11-2
D: TRBD1
J: TRBJ2-3
CDR3: CASSLEGQGAGTDTQYF
DNA: TGTGCCAGCAGCTTAGAGGGACAGGGGGCAGGGACAGATACGCAGTATTTT

size: NA
V: TRBV27
D: TRBD2
J: TRBJ2-5
CDR3: CASSPGGGRTQYF
DNA: TGTGCCAGCAGCCCCGGGGGGGGCCGAACCCAGTACTTC

size: few
V: TRBV6-1
D: TRBD2
J: TRBJ2-5
CDR3: CASPRLAGETQYF
DNA: TGTGCCAGCCCCAGACTAGCGGGAGAGACCCAGTACTTC

size: NA
V: TRBV5-5
D: TRBD1
J: TRBJ2-1
CDR3: CASSSVAGTGGINEQFF
DNA: TGTGCCAGCAGCTCAGTAGCCGGGACAGGGGGCATCAATGAGCAGTTCTTC

size: NA
V: TRBV7-8
D: NA
J: TRBJ2-7
CDR3: CASSLDYEQYF
DNA: TGTGCCAGCAGCTTAGACTACGAGCAGTACTTC

size: medium-sized
V: TRBV29-1
D: TRBD1
J: TRBJ1-2
CDR3: CSVRDSGEGYTF
DNA: TGCAGCGTCCGGGACAGCGGCGAGGGCTACACCTTC

size: NA
V: TRBV18
D: TRBD1
J: TRBJ1-1
CDR3: CASSNPLWGAGTVNTEAFF
DNA: TGTGCCAGCTCCAATCCACTTTGGGGAGCCGGGACAGTTAACACTGAAGCTTTCTTT

size: NA
V: TRBV27
D: NA
J: TRBJ2-2
CDR3: CASSSGPGQYTGELFF
DNA: TGTGCCAGCAGTTCCGGGCCCGGACAGTACACCGGGGAGCTGTTTTTT

size: NA
V: TRBV9
D: TRBD2
J: TRBJ2-7
CDR3: CASSPSGRGEQYF
DNA: TGTGCCAGCAGCCCTAGCGGGAGAGGCGAGCAGTACTTC

size: NA
V: TRBV6-6
D: NA
J: TRBJ2-7
CDR3: CASSTGLYYEQYF
DNA: TGTGCCAGCAGTACCGGGCTCTACTACGAGCAGTACTTC